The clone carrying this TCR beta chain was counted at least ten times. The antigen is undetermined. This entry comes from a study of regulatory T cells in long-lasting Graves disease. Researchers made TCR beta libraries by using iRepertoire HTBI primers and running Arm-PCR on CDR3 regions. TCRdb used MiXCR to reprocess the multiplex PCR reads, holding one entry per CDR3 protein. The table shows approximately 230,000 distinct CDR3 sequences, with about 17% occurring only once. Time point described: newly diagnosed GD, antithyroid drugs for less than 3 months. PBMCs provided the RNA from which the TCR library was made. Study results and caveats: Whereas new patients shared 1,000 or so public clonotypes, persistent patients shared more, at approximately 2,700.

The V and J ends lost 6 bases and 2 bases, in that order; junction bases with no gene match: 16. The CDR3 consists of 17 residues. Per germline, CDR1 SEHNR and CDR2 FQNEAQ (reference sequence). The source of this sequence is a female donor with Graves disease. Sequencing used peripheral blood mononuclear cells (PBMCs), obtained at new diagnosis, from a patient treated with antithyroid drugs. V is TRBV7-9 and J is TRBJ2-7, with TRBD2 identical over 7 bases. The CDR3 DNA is TGTGCCAGCAGTCCCCCCGTGGGAGGGCCGTTCCCCTACGAGCAGTACTTC. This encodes CASSPPVGGPFPYEQYF.